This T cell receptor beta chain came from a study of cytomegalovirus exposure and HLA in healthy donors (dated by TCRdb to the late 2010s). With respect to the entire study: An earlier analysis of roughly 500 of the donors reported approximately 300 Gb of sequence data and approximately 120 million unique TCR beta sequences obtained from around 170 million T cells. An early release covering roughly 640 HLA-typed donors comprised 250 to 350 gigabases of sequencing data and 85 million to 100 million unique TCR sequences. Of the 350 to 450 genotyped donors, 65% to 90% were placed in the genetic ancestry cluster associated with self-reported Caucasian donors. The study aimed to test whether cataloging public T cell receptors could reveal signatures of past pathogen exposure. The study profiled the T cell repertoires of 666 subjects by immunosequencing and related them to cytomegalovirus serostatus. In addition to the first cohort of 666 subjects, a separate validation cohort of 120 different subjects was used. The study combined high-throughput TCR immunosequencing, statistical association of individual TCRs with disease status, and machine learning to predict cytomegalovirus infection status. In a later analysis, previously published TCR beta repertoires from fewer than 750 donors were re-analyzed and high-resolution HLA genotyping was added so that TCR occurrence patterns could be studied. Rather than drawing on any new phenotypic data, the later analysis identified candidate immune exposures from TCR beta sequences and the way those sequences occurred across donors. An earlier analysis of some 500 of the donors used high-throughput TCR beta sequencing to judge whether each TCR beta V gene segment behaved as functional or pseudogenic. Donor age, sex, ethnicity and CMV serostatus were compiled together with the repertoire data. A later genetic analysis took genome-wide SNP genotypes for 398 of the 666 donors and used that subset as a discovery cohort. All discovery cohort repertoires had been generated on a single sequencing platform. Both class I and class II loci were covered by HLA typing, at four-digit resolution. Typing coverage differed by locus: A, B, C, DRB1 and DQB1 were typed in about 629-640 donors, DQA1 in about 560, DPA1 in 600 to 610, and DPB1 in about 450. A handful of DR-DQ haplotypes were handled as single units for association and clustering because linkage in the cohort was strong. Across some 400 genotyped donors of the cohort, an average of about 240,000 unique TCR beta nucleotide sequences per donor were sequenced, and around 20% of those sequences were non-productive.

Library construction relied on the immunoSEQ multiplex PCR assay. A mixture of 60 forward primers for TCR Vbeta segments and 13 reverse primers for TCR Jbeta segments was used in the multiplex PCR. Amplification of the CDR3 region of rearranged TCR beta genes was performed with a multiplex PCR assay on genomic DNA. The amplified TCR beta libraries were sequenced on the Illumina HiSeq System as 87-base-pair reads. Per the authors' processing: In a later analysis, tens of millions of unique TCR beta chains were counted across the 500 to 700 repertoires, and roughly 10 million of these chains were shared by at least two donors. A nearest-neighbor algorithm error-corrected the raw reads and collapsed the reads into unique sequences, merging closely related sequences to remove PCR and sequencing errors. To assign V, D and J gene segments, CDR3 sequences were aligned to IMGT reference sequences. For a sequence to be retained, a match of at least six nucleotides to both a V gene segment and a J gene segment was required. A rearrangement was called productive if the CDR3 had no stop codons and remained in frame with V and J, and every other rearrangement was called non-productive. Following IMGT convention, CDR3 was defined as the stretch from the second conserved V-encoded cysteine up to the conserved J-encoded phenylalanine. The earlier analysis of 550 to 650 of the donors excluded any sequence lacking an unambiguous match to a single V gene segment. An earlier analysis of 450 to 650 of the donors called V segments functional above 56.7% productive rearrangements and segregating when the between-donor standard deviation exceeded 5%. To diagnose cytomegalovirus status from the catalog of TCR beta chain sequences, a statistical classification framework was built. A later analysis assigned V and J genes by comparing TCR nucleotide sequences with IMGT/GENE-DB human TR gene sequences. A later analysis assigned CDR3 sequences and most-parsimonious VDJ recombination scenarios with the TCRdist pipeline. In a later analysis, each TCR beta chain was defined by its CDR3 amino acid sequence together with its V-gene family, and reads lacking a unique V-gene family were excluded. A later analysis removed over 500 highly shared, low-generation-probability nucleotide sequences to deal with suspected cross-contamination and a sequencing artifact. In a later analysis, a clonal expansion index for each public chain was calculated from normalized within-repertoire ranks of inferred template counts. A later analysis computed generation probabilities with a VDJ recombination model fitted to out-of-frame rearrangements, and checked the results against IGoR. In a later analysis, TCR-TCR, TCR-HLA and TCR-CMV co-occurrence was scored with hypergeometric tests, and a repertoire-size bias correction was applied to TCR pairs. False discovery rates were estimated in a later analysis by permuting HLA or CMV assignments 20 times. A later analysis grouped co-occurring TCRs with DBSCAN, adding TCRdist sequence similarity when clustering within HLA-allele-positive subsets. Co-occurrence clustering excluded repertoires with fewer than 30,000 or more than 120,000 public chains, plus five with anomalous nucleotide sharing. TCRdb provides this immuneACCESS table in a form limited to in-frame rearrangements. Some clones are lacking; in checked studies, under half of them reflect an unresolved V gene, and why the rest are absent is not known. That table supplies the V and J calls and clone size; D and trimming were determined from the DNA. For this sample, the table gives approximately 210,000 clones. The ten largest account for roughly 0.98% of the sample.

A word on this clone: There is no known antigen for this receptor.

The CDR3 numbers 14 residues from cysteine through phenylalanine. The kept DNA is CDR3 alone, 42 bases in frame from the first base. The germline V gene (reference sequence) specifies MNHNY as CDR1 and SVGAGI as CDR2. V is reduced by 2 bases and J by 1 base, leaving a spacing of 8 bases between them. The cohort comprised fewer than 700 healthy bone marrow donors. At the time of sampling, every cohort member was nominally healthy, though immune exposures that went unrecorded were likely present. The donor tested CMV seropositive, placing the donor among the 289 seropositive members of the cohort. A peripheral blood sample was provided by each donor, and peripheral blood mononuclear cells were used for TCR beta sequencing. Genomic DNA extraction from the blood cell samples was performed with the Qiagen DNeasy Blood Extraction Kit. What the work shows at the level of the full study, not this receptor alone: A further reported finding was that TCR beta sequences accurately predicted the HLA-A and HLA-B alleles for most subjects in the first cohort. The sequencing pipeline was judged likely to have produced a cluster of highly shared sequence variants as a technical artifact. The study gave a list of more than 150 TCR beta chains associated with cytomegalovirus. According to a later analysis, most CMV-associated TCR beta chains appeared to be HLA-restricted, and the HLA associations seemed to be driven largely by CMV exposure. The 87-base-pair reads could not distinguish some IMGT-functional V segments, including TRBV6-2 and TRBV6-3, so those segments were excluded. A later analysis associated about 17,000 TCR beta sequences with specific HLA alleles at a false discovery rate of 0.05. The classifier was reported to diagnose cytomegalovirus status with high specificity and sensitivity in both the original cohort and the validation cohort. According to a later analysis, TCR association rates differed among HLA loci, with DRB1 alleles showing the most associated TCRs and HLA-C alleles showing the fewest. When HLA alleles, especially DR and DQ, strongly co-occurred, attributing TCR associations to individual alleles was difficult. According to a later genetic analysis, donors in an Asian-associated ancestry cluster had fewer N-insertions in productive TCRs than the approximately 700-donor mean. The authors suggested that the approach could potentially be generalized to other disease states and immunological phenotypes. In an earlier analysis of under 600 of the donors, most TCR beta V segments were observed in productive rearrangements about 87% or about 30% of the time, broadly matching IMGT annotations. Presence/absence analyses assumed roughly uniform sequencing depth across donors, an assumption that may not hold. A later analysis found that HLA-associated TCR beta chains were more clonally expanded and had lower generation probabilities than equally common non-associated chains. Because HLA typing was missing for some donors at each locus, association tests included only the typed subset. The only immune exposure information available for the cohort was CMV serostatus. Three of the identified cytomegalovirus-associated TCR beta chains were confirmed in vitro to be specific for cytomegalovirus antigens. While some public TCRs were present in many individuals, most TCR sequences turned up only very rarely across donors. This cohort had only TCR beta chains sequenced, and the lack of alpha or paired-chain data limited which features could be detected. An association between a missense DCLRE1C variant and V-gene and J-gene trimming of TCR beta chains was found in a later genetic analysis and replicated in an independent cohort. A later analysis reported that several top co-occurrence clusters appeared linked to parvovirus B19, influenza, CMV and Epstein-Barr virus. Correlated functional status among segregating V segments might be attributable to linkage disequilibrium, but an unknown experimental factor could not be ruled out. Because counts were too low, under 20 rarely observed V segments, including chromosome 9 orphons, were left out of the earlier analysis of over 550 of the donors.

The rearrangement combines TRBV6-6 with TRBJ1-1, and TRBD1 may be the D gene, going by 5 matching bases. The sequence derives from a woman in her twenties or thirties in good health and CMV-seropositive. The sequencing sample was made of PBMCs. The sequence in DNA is TGTGCCAGCAGTTACGGGGGGGAGAACACTGAAGCTTTCTTT. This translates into CASSYGGENTEAFF.